This T cell receptor (beta chain) was observed in a study of blood T cell repertoires in COVID-19. The wider study: Sites in the United States, Italy and Spain provided acute and convalescent COVID-19 samples.

Sequencing used immunoSEQ multiplex PCR; TCRdb keeps in-frame clones, though not all of them. This table holds approximately 72,000 clones, less than 85% found once. The CDR3 contains 16 residues. With 3 bases clipped from V and 7 bases from J, the junction kept 5 bases outside the gene matches. Germline lookup yields CDR1 MNHEY and CDR2 SMNVEV (reference sequence). The clonotype comes from a woman of 80 years or more with acute or convalescent COVID-19. The V gene is TRBV27, the J gene TRBJ2-2, with TRBD2 identical over 13 bases. Sequenced input: peripheral blood. The CDR3 nucleotides are TGTGCCAGCAGTTTTCGGACTAGCGGGGGTAACGGGGAGCTGTTTTTT. Residues: CASSFRTSGGNGELFF.